Listed below are T cell receptor beta chains from one sample, sequenced in a study of shared T cell receptors in the human thymus. The protocol was immunoSEQ multiplex PCR, while the TCRdb copy is restricted to in-frame clones and leaves out a portion. The sample records about 400,000 clones, approximately 95% being singletons. The source material was thymocytes. The receptors come from a human donor. The CDR3 runs from the conserved cysteine through the conserved F or W. The D gene is left open where the match is weak. Only part of the rows carry a size: once, few, many, or a class if the clone is expanded.

TRBV19	TRBD1	-	TRBJ2-4	TGTGCCAGTAGGAATAGCCCTCCGACAGGGTCAAAAAACATTCAGTACTTC	CASRNSPPTGSKNIQYF
TRBV6-4	TRBD1	-	TRBJ2-3	TGTGCCAGCAGTGAAGGCGACAGGGGTGGCTCAGATACGCAGTATTTT	CASSEGDRGGSDTQYF
TRBV5-1	TRBD1	-	TRBJ1-1	TGCGCCAGCAGCTGGGACAGGGACACTGAAGCTTTCTTT	CASSWDRDTEAFF
TRBV9	-	-	TRBJ2-3	TGTGCCAGCAGCGCCACGAAGACAGGATACACAGATACGCAGTATTTT	CASSATKTGYTDTQYF
TRBV2	-	-	TRBJ1-2	TGTGCCAGCAGTGGGCCAGGGGTGAGCATAAACTATGGCTACACCTTC	CASSGPGVSINYGYTF
TRBV28	-	-	TRBJ2-7	TGTGCCAGCAGTTTGGGCCAAAGGGGCTCCTACGAGCAGTACTTC	CASSLGQRGSYEQYF
TRBV11-3	-	-	TRBJ2-1	TGTGCCAGCAGCTTAGGTGGGACTTACAATGAGCAGTTCTTC	CASSLGGTYNEQFF
TRBV27	-	-	TRBJ1-6	TGTGCCAGCAGTTCCCATTCCGGGACAAGGAAGATTACCCTCCACTTT	CASSSHSGTRKITLHF
TRBV21-1	-	-	TRBJ2-1	TGTGCCAGCAGCAAAGGGGAGGGGACTAGCGGTGATGAGCAGTTCTTC	CASSKGEGTSGDEQFF
TRBV7-6	-	-	TRBJ1-1	TGTGCCAGCAGCCCGAAGATTGACGGTATGAACACTGAAGCTTTCTTT	CASSPKIDGMNTEAFF
TRBV6-6	TRBD2	-	TRBJ2-7	TGTGCCAGCAGACCGACGCGACTAGCAGCCTACGAGCAGTACTTC	CASRPTRLAAYEQYF
TRBV5-6	TRBD2	-	TRBJ2-5	TGTGCCAGCAGCTCCTACTGGGGGCTAGCGGGAGGGCGAGAGACCCAGTACTTC	CASSSYWGLAGGRETQYF
TRBV10-2	-	-	TRBJ2-5	TGCGCCAGCAGTGATCGGCGGCTAACAAAAAAAGAGACCCAGTACTTC	CASSDRRLTKKETQYF
TRBV11-3	TRBD2	-	TRBJ2-4	TGTGCCAGCAGCTTAGGGGGTCGGTCGGGAGGGCCGGGCAAAAACATTCAGTACTTC	CASSLGGRSGGPGKNIQYF
TRBV28	TRBD1	-	TRBJ2-6	TGTGCCAGCAGTTTGCTAACCGGGACAGGGCCGATCTCTGGGGCCAACGTCCTGACTTTC	CASSLLTGTGPISGANVLTF
TRBV19	TRBD2	-	TRBJ2-1	TGTGCCAGTAGTACCGCCCGTAGCGGGAGGGGCAATGAGCAGTTCTTC	CASSTARSGRGNEQFF
TRBV6-1	TRBD1	-	TRBJ1-1	TGTGCCAGCAGGACAGGGGCTCCCTCCACCACTGAAGCTTTCTTT	CASRTGAPSTTEAFF
TRBV5-1	TRBD1	-	TRBJ2-5	TGCGCCAGCAGCTTTAACAGGGGGACATCGGAGACCCAGTACTTC	CASSFNRGTSETQYF
TRBV7-9	TRBD2	-	TRBJ2-1	TGTGCCAGCAGCTTAGTTGCTAGCGGGGGACACAATGAGCAGTTCTTC	CASSLVASGGHNEQFF
TRBV30	-	-	TRBJ2-7	TGTGCCTGGAGTGTCTTAGGGATCTACGAGCAGTACTTC	CAWSVLGIYEQYF
TRBV23-1	-	-	TRBJ1-1	TGCGCCAGCAGTCAACCCGGTAGGCAGTGGAAGAACACTGAAGCTTTCTTT	CASSQPGRQWKNTEAFF
TRBV7-9	-	-	TRBJ2-5	TGTGCCAGCAGCTTAGCCTCCCAGCGGGCGATCCAAGAGACCCAGTACTTC	CASSLASQRAIQETQYF
TRBV6-5	-	-	TRBJ1-1	TGTGCCAGCATCCAAAGGGGCCAGGAGAACACTGAAGCTTTCTTT	CASIQRGQENTEAFF
TRBV29-1	TRBD2	-	TRBJ2-3	TGCAGGACGGGACTAGCCCCAGATACGCAGTATTTT	CRTGLAPDTQYF
TRBV2	TRBD1	-	TRBJ1-1	TGTGCCAGCAGTCCAGGGGGGACCTCCCCTTATAGGGACACTGAAGCTTTCTTT	CASSPGGTSPYRDTEAFF
TRBV27	-	-	TRBJ1-4	TGTGCCAGCAGTTTTTCCCCGCAGGGCAATGAAAAACTGTTTTTT	CASSFSPQGNEKLFF
TRBV28	TRBD1	-	TRBJ2-3	TGTGCCAGCACAATCAACCGACAGGGACCGGACCGTACGCAGTATTTT	CASTINRQGPDRTQYF
TRBV28	-	once	TRBJ1-2	TGTGCCAGCAGTTCGGGACCTCGCGGCTACACCTTC	CASSSGPRGYTF
TRBV5-6	-	once	TRBJ2-5	TGTGCCAGCAGCCTAGGTTGGGACCGTTCATTAGAGACCCAGTACTTC	CASSLGWDRSLETQYF
TRBV7-9	-	-	TRBJ1-1	TGTGCCAGCAGCTTAACACAGGGTATTAGCACTGAAGCTTTCTTT	CASSLTQGISTEAFF
TRBV27	TRBD1	-	TRBJ2-1	TGTGCCAGCAGGACAGGGTGGGCCTACAATGAGCAGTTCTTC	CASRTGWAYNEQFF
TRBV10-2	-	-	TRBJ1-1	TGCGCCAGCATGAGGGGGGCACTAACTGAAGCTTTCTTT	CASMRGALTEAFF
TRBV6-5	-	-	TRBJ2-1	TGTGCCGAGACTGACAGCCGCCCTCTTTACAATGAGCAGTTCTTC	CAETDSRPLYNEQFF
TRBV6-1	-	-	TRBJ1-1	TGTGCCAGCAGTGAAGCGATAGATCTCCGGGACACAATGAACACTGAAGCTTTCTTT	CASSEAIDLRDTMNTEAFF
TRBV5-6	-	-	TRBJ2-1	TGTGCCAGCAGCTTGGGTCCTTTCTACAATGAGCAGTTCTTC	CASSLGPFYNEQFF
TRBV7-8	TRBD1	-	TRBJ2-3	TGTGCCAGCAGCCGTAGAAGGACAGGGCTTAGCACAGATACGCAGTATTTT	CASSRRRTGLSTDTQYF
TRBV28	-	-	TRBJ2-5	TGTGCCAGCAGTTTAGACAGCCAAGAGACCCAGTACTTC	CASSLDSQETQYF
TRBV20-1	-	-	TRBJ2-7	TGCAGTGCTAGAGGCTCCTACGAGCAGTACTTC	CSARGSYEQYF
TRBV9	TRBD1	once	TRBJ1-1	TGTGCCAGCAGCGTAATACCCCAAGGGGCAGGGGGAAACACTGAAGCTTTCTTT	CASSVIPQGAGGNTEAFF
TRBV19	-	-	TRBJ1-1	TGTGCCAGTAGTATTGAGCCTGGGAACACTGAAGCTTTCTTT	CASSIEPGNTEAFF
TRBV13	TRBD1	-	TRBJ1-5	TGTGCCAGCAGCTTAGGCCTGACAGGGTCTCAGCCCCAGCATTTT	CASSLGLTGSQPQHF